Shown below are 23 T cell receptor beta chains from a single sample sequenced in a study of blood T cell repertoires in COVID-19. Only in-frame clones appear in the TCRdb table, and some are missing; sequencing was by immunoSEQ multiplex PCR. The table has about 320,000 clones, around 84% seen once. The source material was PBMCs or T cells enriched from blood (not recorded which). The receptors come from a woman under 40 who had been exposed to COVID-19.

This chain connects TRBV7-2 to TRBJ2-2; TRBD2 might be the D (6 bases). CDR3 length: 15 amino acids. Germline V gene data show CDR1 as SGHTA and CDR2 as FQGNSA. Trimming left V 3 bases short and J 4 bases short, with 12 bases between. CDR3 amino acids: CASSLNGGLTGELFF. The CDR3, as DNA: TGTGCCAGCAGCTTGAACGGGGGACTCACCGGGGAGCTGTTTTTT.

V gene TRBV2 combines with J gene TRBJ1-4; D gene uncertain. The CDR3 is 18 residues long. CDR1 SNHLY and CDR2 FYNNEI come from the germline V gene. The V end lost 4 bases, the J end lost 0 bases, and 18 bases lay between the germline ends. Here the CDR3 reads CASSAREPIPPTNEKLFF. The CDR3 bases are TGTGCCAGCAGTGCTCGGGAACCAATACCTCCAACTAATGAAAAACTGTTTTTT.

The CDR3 nucleotides read TGTGCCAGCAGTTTACAGGGTTTGGCTTTCTTT. Residues: CASSLQGLAFF. The chain carries TRBV2 and TRBJ1-1; a possible D gene is TRBD1 (6 bases). This CDR3 contains 11 residues. V gave up 5 bases and J gave up 11 bases, with 12 bases separating them. The germline gives CDR1 SNHLY, CDR2 FYNNEI.

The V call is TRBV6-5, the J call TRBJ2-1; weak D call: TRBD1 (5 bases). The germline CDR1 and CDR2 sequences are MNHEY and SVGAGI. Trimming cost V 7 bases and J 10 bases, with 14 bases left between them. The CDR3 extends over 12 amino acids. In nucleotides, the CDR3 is TGTGCCAGCAAGCAGGGTCCTTGGGAGCAGTTCTTC. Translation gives CASKQGPWEQFF.

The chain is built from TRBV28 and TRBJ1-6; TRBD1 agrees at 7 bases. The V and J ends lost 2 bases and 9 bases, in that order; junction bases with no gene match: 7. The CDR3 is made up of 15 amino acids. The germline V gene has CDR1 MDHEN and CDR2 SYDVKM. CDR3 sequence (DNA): TGTGCCAGCAGTTTACCGACAGGGATGGGTTCACCCCTCCACTTT. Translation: CASSLPTGMGSPLHF.

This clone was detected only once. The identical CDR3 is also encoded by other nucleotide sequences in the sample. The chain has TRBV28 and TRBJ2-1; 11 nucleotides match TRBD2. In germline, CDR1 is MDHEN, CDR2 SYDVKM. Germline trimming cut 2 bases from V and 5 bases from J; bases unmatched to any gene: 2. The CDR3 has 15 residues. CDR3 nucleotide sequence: TGTGCCAGCAGTTTAGCTAGCGGGGGGAACAATGAGCAGTTCTTC. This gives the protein CASSLASGGNNEQFF.

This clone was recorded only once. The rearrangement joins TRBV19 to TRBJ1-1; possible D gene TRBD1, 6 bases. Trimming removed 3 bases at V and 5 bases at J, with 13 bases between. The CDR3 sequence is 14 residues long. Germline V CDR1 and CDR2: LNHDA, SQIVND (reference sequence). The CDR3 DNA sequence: TGTGCCAGTAGTATCGTGGAGGGGGGGACTGAAGCTTTCTTT. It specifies CASSIVEGGTEAFF.

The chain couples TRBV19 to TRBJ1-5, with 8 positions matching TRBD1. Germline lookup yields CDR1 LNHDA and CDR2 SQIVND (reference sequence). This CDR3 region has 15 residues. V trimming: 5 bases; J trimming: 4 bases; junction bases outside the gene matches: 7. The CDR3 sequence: CASSDMDRANQPQHF. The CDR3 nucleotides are TGTGCCAGTAGTGACATGGACAGGGCAAATCAGCCCCAGCATTTT.

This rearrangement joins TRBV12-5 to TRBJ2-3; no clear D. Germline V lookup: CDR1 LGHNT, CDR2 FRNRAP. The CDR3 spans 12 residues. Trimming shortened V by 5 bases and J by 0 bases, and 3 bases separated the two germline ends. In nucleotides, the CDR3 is TGTGCTAGTGGTCCGAGCACAGATACGCAGTATTTT. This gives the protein CASGPSTDTQYF.

CDR3 amino acids: CAISESVGAREQYF. The CDR3 nucleotides are TGTGCCATCAGTGAGTCCGTGGGGGCGCGGGAGCAGTACTTC. The chain joins TRBV10-3 to TRBJ2-7; maybe TRBD1 (6 bases). Trimming pared 0 bases from V and 7 bases from J, leaving 13 bases between. This CDR3 spans 14 amino acids. The germline V gene has CDR1 ENHRY and CDR2 SYGVKD.

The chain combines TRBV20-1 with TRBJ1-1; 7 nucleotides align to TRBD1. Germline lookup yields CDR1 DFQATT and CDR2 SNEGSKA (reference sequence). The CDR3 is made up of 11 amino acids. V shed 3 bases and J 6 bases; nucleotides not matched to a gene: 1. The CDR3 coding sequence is TGCAGTGCTAGGGGACAGTCTGAAGCTTTCTTT. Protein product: CSARGQSEAFF.

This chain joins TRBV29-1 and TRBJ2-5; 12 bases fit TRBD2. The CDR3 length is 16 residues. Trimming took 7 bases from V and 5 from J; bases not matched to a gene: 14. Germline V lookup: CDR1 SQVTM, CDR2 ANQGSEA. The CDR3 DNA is TGCAGCGCTCCGGGACTAGCGGGCCCAAACGGGGAGACCCAGTACTTC. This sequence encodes CSAPGLAGPNGETQYF.

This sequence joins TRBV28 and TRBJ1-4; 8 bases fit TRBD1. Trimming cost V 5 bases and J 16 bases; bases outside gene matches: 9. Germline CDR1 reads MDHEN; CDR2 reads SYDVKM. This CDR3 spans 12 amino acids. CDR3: CASSLPRTGPFF. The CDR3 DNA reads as TGTGCCAGCAGTCTCCCCCGGACAGGGCCGTTTTTT.

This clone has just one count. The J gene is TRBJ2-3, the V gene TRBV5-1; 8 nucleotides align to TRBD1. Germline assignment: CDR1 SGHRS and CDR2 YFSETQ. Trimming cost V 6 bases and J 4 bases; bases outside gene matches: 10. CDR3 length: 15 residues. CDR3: CASTLQGEVADTQYF. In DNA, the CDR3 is TGCGCCAGCACCTTACAGGGGGAAGTGGCAGATACGCAGTATTTT.

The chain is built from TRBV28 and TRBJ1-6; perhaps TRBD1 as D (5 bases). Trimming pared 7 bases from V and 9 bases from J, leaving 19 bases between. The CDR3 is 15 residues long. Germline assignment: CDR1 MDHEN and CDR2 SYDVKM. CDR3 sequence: CASINPGGGGSPLHF. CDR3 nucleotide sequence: TGTGCCAGCATCAACCCGGGAGGCGGGGGTTCACCCCTCCACTTT.

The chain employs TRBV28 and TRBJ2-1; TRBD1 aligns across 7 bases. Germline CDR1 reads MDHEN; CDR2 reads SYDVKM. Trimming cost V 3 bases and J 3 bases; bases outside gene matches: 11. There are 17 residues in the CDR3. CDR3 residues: CASSFARAGTDYNEQFF. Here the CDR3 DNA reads TGTGCCAGCAGTTTTGCGCGCGCCGGGACAGACTACAATGAGCAGTTCTTC.

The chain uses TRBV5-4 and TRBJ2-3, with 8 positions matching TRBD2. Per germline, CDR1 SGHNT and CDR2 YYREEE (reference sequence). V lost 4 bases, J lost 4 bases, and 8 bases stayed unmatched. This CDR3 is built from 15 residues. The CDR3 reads CASSALREVSDTQYF. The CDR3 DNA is TGTGCCAGCAGCGCACTGCGGGAGGTTTCAGATACGCAGTATTTT.

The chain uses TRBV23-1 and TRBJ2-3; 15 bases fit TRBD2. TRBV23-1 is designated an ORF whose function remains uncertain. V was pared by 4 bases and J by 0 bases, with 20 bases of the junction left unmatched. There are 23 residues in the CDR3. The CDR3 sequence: CASSPGLAGGVSGRIASTDTQYF. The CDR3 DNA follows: TGCGCCAGCAGTCCGGGACTAGCGGGGGGTGTGTCCGGGAGAATAGCTAGCACAGATACGCAGTATTTT.

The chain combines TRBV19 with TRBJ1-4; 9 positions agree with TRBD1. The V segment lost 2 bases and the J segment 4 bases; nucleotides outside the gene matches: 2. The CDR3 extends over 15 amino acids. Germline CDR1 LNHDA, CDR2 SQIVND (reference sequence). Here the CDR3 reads CASSISGQGNEKLFF. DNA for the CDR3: TGTGCCAGTAGTATATCGGGACAGGGTAATGAAAAACTGTTTTTT.

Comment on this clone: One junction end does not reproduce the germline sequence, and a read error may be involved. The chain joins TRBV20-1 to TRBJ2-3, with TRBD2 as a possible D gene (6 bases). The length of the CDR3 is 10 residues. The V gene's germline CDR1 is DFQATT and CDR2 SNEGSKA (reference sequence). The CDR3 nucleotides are TGCAGTGCTAGGGATGGAGGGTCGTCTTTT. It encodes CSARDGGSSF.

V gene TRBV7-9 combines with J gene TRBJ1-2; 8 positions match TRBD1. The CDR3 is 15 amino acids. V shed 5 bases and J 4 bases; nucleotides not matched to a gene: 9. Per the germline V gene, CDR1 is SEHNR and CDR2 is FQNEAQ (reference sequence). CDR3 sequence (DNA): TGTGCCAGCAGCCCCTCGCCCGGGACAGGCTATGGCTACACCTTC. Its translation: CASSPSPGTGYGYTF.

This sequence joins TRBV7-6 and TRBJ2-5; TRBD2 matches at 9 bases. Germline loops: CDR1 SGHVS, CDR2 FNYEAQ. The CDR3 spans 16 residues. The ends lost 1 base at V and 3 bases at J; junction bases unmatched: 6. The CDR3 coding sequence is TGTGCCAGCAGCTTAGAGGCTAGCGGGAACAAAGAGACCCAGTACTTC. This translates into CASSLEASGNKETQYF. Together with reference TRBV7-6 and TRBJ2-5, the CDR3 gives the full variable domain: GAGVSQSPRYKVTKRGQDVALRCDPISGHVSLYWYRQALGQGPEFLTYFNYEAQQDKSGLPNDRFSAERPEGSISTLTIQRTEQRDSAMYRCASSLEASGNKETQYFGPGTRLLVL.

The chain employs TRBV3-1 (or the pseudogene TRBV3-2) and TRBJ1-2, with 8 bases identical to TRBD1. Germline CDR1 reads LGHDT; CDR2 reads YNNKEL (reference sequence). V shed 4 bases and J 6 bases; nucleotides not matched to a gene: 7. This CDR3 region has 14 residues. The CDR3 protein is CASSPDRGPDGYTF. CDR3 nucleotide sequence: TGTGCCAGCAGCCCCGACAGGGGACCAGATGGCTACACCTTC.